This TCR beta chain was profiled in a study of CD8 T cells in Susac syndrome. Points from the study as a whole: Several Susac-specific public clones appeared in CD8+ TEMRA repertoires, and over 15 in total CD8+ repertoires.

In the case of this clonotype: Its antigen is unidentified.

The germline V gene encodes CDR1 KGHSH and CDR2 LQKENI. Trimming took off 3 bases at V and 6 bases at J, with 9 bases between the two ends. The CDR3 extends over 13 amino acids. The RNA input was roughly 0.45 to 1 ug, and it was reverse transcribed with random hexamers. TCR beta CDR3 was amplified by immunoSEQ covering 54 Vbeta and 13 Jbeta. TCRdb redid the calling of the immunoSEQ multiplex PCR reads with MiXCR, one entry per CDR3 protein. The sample has about 130,000 distinct CDR3 sequences, around 95% seen once. TCR beta sequencing was performed on blood CD8+ and CD4+ T cells. The receptor was isolated from a human donor with Susac syndrome. Source material: CD8+ T cells from PBMCs. V gene TRBV18 combines with J gene TRBJ2-1; D possibly matches TRBD1 or TRBD2 (5 bases each). In DNA form, the CDR3 reads TGTGCCAGCTCACCGGGACGGAGCAATGAGCAGTTCTTC. Its protein is CASSPGRSNEQFF.